This T cell receptor (beta chain) is drawn from a study of regulatory T cells in long-lasting Graves disease. Study conclusions and caveats: The small sample size may have reduced accuracy.

This CDR3 is built from 14 residues. V was clipped by 6 bases and J by 2 bases, with 11 bases between them. Through Arm-PCR of CDR3 regions and iRepertoire HTBI primers, TCR beta libraries were built. TCRdb recomputed calls from the multiplex PCR reads with MiXCR, one row per CDR3 protein. Found here are around 460,000 distinct CDR3 sequences, under 25% of them singletons; the top ten hold about 7%. Described time point: persistent/refractory GD, antithyroid drugs over 5 years with positive TRAb. Isolated PBMC RNA provided the starting material for the TCR library. For this clonotype: Its antigen is unidentified.

V and J are TRBV12-3 or TRBV12-4 and TRBJ1-3; perhaps TRBD1 as D (6 bases). This TCR derives from a female donor with Graves disease. The sample consisted of peripheral blood mononuclear cells (PBMCs), taken when the disease was refractory, from a patient treated with antithyroid drugs. CDR3 in DNA: TGTGCCAGCAGAACGACAGGTGCTGGAAACACCATATATTTT. Translated: CASRTTGAGNTIYF.